A single sample is the source of the 21 T cell receptor beta chains below, sequenced in a study of cytomegalovirus exposure and HLA in healthy donors. The study ran its PCR with 60 Vbeta and 13 Jbeta primers. Sequencing used immunoSEQ multiplex PCR; TCRdb keeps in-frame clones, though not all of them. This sample has fewer than 200,000 clones, with over 80% found just once. Sequencing was done on a sample of PBMCs. The source is a woman between 50 and 59 years old in good health and CMV-seropositive.

The rearrangement joins TRBV7-8 to TRBJ2-2, with 8 bases lining up with TRBD1. Losses at the gene ends were 2 bases for V and 0 bases for J; bases not matched to a gene: 5. This CDR3 has 17 amino acids. The V gene's germline CDR1 is SGHVS and CDR2 FQNEAQ. CDR3 protein: CASSLPRTGTNTGELFF. The CDR3 DNA reads as TGTGCCAGCAGCTTACCTCGGACAGGGACGAACACCGGGGAGCTGTTTTTT.

This clone showed up just a few times. The chain couples TRBV5-8 to TRBJ2-7, with D possibly TRBD1 on 9 matching bases. The CDR3 is 19 residues long. Looked up from germline, CDR1 is SGHTS and CDR2 is YDEGEE. V lost 3 bases, J lost 3 bases, and 28 bases lay in between. The CDR3 DNA follows: TGTGCCAGCAGCTGGGACAGGGTTGGCACTAGCGGAGAGGTCTACGAGCAGTACTTC. Translated, it gives CASSWDRVGTSGEVYEQYF.

The chain carries TRBV7-9 and TRBJ2-1, with TRBD1 identical over 9 bases. The CDR3 is 14 amino acids. Germline CDR1 SEHNR, CDR2 FQNEAQ (reference sequence). The V and J ends lost 1 base and 7 bases, in that order; junction bases with no gene match: 2. DNA of the CDR3: TGTGCCAGCAGCTTAGGGGGACAGGGAAATGAGCAGTTCTTC. Protein: CASSLGGQGNEQFF.

The chain carries TRBV7-3 and TRBJ1-4, with 9 bases lining up with TRBD1. This CDR3 contains 15 residues. V gave up 0 bases and J gave up 7 bases; unmatched junction bases: 3. The germline V gene encodes CDR1 SGHTA and CDR2 FQGTGA. The DNA for the CDR3 is TGTGCCAGCAGCTTAACGGGACAGGGACTTGAAAAACTGTTTTTT. Translation: CASSLTGQGLEKLFF.

The chain has TRBV28 and TRBJ1-6; D is undetermined. The germline V and J ends were trimmed by 1 base and 6 bases, with 7 bases remaining between them. The CDR3 contains 14 residues. Per germline, CDR1 MDHEN and CDR2 SYDVKM. The DNA of the CDR3 is TGTGCCAGCAGTTTATCCGGGAGTAATTCACCCCTCCACTTT. Its translation: CASSLSGSNSPLHF.

This clone was seen once. This sequence joins TRBV6-5 and TRBJ2-1; 15 nucleotides match TRBD2. The germline gives CDR1 MNHEY, CDR2 SVGAGI. With 9 bases clipped from V and 4 bases from J, the junction kept 4 bases outside the gene matches. This CDR3 is built from 15 residues. DNA of the CDR3: TGTGCCAGTCGGACTAGCGGGGGGGGTTACAATGAGCAGTTCTTC. Protein product: CASRTSGGGYNEQFF.

The chain recombines TRBV7-3 with TRBJ2-3, with D uncertain. V was clipped by 3 bases and J by 6 bases, with 13 bases between them. Germline CDR1 SGHTA, CDR2 FQGTGA. The CDR3 is 14 amino acids. The CDR3 coding sequence is TGTGCCAGCAGCTTGGCACAAAGAGGCGATACGCAGTATTTT. Residues: CASSLAQRGDTQYF. The full variable domain, rest sourced from reference TRBV7-3 and TRBJ2-3, is GAGVSQTPSNKVTEKGKYVELRCDPISGHTALYWYRQSLGQGPEFLIYFQGTGAADDSGLPNDRFFAVRPEGSVSTLKIQRTERGDSAVYLCASSLAQRGDTQYFGPGTRLTVL.

J is TRBJ2-3 and V is TRBV4-1, with 9 bases lining up with TRBD2. The CDR3 runs to 21 residues. In germline, CDR1 is MGHRA, CDR2 YSYEKL. V gave up 0 bases and J gave up 0 bases; unmatched junction bases: 16. CDR3 sequence: CASSQDHPQASGEPSTDTQYF. For the CDR3, the DNA is TGCGCCAGCAGCCAAGACCATCCCCAGGCTAGCGGGGAGCCTAGCACAGATACGCAGTATTTT.

The chain employs TRBV9 and TRBJ1-2; TRBD1 might be the D (5 bases). The CDR3 is made up of 15 amino acids. The V gene's germline CDR1 is SGDLS and CDR2 YYNGEE. The V and J ends lost 0 bases and 4 bases respectively, with 13 bases between them. DNA for the CDR3: TGTGCCAGCAGCGTAGAAGGACAAGCCGTCTATGGCTACACCTTC. This gives the protein CASSVEGQAVYGYTF.

CDR3 protein: CASSLNGDNQPQHF. In DNA form, the CDR3 reads TGTGCCAGCAGCTTAAACGGAGACAATCAGCCCCAGCATTTT. V and J are TRBV7-3 and TRBJ1-5; no clear D gene. The CDR3 totals 14 residues. V was cut by 1 base and J by 3 bases, with 7 bases left in between. CDR1 and CDR2 from the germline V gene are SGHTA and FQGTGA.

V usage is TRBV10-1 and J usage is TRBJ2-1, with 9 bases fitting TRBD2. J was trimmed by 10 bases and V by 3 bases; bases with no gene match: 10. This CDR3 contains 15 residues. Germline values: CDR1 WNHNN, CDR2 SYGVQD (reference sequence). CDR3 sequence (DNA): TGCGCCAGCAGTGATCTCCAGCGGGGGGAACCGGAGCAGTTCTTC. Translation: CASSDLQRGEPEQFF.

This clone was recorded a few times. This chain uses TRBV5-1 with TRBJ1-4; 10 bases line up with TRBD1. J gave up 10 bases and V 4 bases, and 7 bases lay outside the gene matches. This CDR3 is built from 14 residues. The germline V gene encodes CDR1 SGHRS and CDR2 YFSETQ. The CDR3 DNA sequence: TGCGCCAGCAGCACGGGACAGGGGAACGGAAAACTGTTTTTT. Encoded protein: CASSTGQGNGKLFF.

This clone has just a few counts. The chain employs TRBV5-1 and TRBJ2-5, with a possible D match to TRBD2 (6 bases). The CDR3 length is 16 residues. Trimming took 0 bases from V and 2 from J, leaving 14 bases between them. Germline V lookup: CDR1 SGHRS, CDR2 YFSETQ. CDR3 sequence: CASSLGGMAGQETQYF. The CDR3 region has the DNA TGCGCCAGCAGCTTGGGGGGTATGGCGGGACAAGAGACCCAGTACTTC.

V and J are TRBV28 and TRBJ1-1; possible D gene TRBD1, 6 bases. The CDR3 totals 13 residues. V lost 5 bases, J lost 1 base, and 8 bases lay in between. The germline gives CDR1 MDHEN, CDR2 SYDVKM. CDR3 in amino acids: CASSGGQNTEAFF. CDR3 DNA: TGTGCCAGCAGTGGGGGACAGAACACTGAAGCTTTCTTT.

The chain recombines TRBV6-5 with TRBJ2-5, with no clear D. Between the trimmed V and J ends, which lost 4 bases and 4 bases, there was a span of 19 bases. This CDR3 has 16 residues. CDR1 MNHEY and CDR2 SVGAGI come from the germline V gene. The DNA of the CDR3 is TGTGCCAGCAGTTCCCGGAGCGCAATAGGCGGAGAGACCCAGTACTTC. Translated: CASSSRSAIGGETQYF.

The chain's CDR3 is CASSLEGRDTQYF. Here the CDR3 DNA reads TGTGCCAGCAGCTTGGAGGGGCGTGATACGCAGTATTTT. The V gene is TRBV5-4, the J gene TRBJ2-3, with D perhaps matching TRBD1 (5 bases). V lost 0 bases and J 6 bases, leaving 8 bases between the germline ends. The CDR3 is 13 amino acids. Germline CDR1 and CDR2: SGHNT and YYREEE (reference sequence).

V is TRBV4-1 and J is TRBJ2-1; D is perhaps TRBD2 (6 bases). Germline lookup yields CDR1 MGHRA and CDR2 YSYEKL. The length of the CDR3 is 15 residues. V lost 4 bases to trimming and J lost 5 bases, with 15 bases between them. Here the CDR3 reads CASSLAGFFHNEQFF. Here the CDR3 DNA reads TGCGCCAGCAGCCTGGCGGGGTTCTTCCACAATGAGCAGTTCTTC.

The chain recombines TRBV9 with TRBJ1-1; maybe TRBD1 (6 bases). CDR3 length: 15 residues. The germline CDR1 and CDR2 sequences are SGDLS and YYNGEE. V was trimmed by 0 bases and J by 5 bases, leaving 14 bases between them. The CDR3 nucleotides read TGTGCCAGCAGCGTAGTTGGGACACCAGGGACTGAAGCTTTCTTT. Translating gives CASSVVGTPGTEAFF.

V gene TRBV19 combines with J gene TRBJ1-1, with D perhaps TRBD1 (5 bases). CDR1 and CDR2 (germline): LNHDA, SQIVND (reference sequence). CDR3 length equals 13 residues. V lost 4 bases and J lost 1, with 7 bases in between. Here the CDR3 DNA reads TGTGCCAGTAGTAAAACAGGGAACACTGAAGCTTTCTTT. This encodes CASSKTGNTEAFF. Full variable domain (rest looked up from reference TRBV19 and TRBJ1-1): DGGITQSPKYLFRKEGQNVTLSCEQNLNHDAMYWYRQDPGQGLRLIYYSQIVNDFQKGDIAEGYSVSREKKESFPLTVTSAQKNPTAFYLCASSKTGNTEAFFGQGTRLTVV.

This chain links TRBV6-5 with TRBJ1-2, with D tentatively TRBD1 (5 bases). The V end lost 6 bases, the J end lost 2 bases, and 16 bases lay between the germline ends. This CDR3 has 15 amino acids. Germline CDR1 is MNHEY and CDR2 is SVGAGI. CDR3 nucleotide sequence: TGTGCCAGCAGGGAGGGACCCGGAACAAACTATGGCTACACCTTC. Amino acids: CASREGPGTNYGYTF.

The chain has TRBV2 and TRBJ2-3, with TRBD2 identical over 9 bases. Losses at the gene ends were 1 base for V and 4 bases for J; bases not matched to a gene: 12. CDR1 is SNHLY, CDR2 FYNNEI, per germline. This CDR3 has 18 amino acids. CDR3 sequence: CASSEDQVGGGVADTQYF. The CDR3 coding sequence is TGTGCCAGCAGTGAAGATCAGGTGGGCGGGGGGGTGGCAGATACGCAGTATTTT. Complete variable domain (other parts from reference TRBV2 and TRBJ2-3): EPEVTQTPSHQVTQMGQEVILRCVPISNHLYFYWYRQILGQKVEFLVSFYNNEISEKSEIFDDQFSVERPDGSNFTLKIRSTKLEDSAMYFCASSEDQVGGGVADTQYFGPGTRLTVL.